A single T cell receptor beta chain is shown here with its context. What it binds is not known. These data are taken from a study of OX40 agonist ivuxolimab in advanced cancers. The wider study: Checkpoint inhibitors had been given previously to approximately 40% of patients. Partial responses were achieved by three patients, of whom one had hepatocellular carcinoma and two had cutaneous melanoma.

Study-level findings and limits: It was not determined which antigens were specifically recognized by the peripheral T cells that had undergone clonal expansion.

Sequenced by immunoSEQ multiplex PCR; TCRdb stores in-frame clones only, minus some. The sample consists of 70,000 or so clones, around 90% of them appearing once. This TCR was sampled from an adult with an advanced solid tumor such as melanoma, head and neck, liver or kidney cancer. The input for sequencing was CD4+ or CD8+ T cells sorted from blood, taken in a trial of the OX40 agonist ivuxolimab.

Here the CDR3 reads CASSHPRTVGTTEAFF. The CDR3 nucleotides are TGTGCCAGCAGCCACCCCAGGACAGTTGGGACCACTGAAGCTTTCTTT. V gene TRBV4-2 combines with J gene TRBJ1-1, with TRBD1 as a possible D gene (6 bases). This CDR3 region has 16 residues. Trimming shortened V by 3 bases and J by 4 bases, and 18 bases separated the two germline ends. Germline V CDR1 and CDR2: LGHNA, YNFKEQ.